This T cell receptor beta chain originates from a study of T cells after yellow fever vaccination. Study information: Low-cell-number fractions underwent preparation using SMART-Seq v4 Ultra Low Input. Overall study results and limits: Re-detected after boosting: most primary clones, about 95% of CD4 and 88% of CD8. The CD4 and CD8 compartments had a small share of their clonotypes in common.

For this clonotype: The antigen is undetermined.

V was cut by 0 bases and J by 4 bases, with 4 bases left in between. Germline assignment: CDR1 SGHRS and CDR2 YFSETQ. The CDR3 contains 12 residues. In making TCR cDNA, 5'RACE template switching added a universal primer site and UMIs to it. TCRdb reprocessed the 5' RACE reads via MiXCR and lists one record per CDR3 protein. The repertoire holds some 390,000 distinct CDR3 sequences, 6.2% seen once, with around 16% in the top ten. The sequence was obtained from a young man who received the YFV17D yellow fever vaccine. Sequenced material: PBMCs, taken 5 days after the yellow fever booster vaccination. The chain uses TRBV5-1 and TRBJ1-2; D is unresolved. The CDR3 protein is CASSLESYGYTF. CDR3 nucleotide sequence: TGCGCCAGCAGCTTGGAATCCTATGGCTACACCTTC.